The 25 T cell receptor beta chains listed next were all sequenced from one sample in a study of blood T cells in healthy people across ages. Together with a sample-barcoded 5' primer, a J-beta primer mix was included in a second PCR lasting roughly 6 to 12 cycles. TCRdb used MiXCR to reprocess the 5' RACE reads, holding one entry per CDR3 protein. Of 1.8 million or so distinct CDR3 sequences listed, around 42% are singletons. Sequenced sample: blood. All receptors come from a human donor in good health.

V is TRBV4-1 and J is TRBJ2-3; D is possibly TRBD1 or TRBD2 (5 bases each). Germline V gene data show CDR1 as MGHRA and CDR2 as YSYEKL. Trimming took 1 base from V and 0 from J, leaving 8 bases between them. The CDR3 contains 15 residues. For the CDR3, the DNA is TGCGCCAGCAGCCAAGGGGACCTTAGCACAGATACGCAGTATTTT. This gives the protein CASSQGDLSTDTQYF.

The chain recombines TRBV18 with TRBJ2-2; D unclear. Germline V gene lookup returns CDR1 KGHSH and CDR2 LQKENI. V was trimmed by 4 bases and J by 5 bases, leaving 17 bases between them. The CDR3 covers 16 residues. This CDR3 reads CASSLQTRDSTGELFF. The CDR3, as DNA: TGTGCCAGCTCACTCCAAACCCGAGACTCTACCGGGGAGCTGTTTTTT.

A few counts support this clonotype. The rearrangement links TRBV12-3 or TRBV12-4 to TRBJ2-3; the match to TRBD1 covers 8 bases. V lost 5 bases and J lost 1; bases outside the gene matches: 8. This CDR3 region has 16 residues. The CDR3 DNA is TGTGCCAGCAGTGCACGGACAGGGCGTGGCACAGATACGCAGTATTTT. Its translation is CASSARTGRGTDTQYF.

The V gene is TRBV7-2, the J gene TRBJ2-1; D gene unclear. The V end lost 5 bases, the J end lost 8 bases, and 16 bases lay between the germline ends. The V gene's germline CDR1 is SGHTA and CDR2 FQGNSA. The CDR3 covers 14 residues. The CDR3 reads CASSIHPGPDEQFF. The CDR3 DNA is TGTGCCAGCAGCATACACCCCGGCCCCGATGAGCAGTTCTTC.

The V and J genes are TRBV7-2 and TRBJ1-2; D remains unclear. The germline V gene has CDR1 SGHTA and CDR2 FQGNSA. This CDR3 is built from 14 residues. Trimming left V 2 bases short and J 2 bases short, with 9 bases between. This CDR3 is CASSLTNRNYGYTF. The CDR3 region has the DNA TGTGCCAGCAGCTTAACAAACAGAAACTATGGCTACACCTTC.

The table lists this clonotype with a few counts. Here the CDR3 DNA reads TGCGCCAGCTCGGTCGGGGAACATAGCAATCAGCCCCAGCATTTT. Translated: CASSVGEHSNQPQHF. V usage is TRBV5-1 and J usage is TRBJ1-5; D uncertain. The CDR3 has 15 amino acids. Deletions cut 7 bases from V and 0 bases from J, with 14 bases between. Germline V CDR1 and CDR2: SGHRS, YFSETQ.

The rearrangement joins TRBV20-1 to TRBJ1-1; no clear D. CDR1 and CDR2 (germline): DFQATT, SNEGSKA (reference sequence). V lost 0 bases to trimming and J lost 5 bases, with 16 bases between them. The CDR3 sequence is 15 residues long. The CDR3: CSARDTRALWTEAFF. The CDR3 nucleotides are TGCAGTGCTAGAGATACGAGGGCTTTGTGGACTGAAGCTTTCTTT.

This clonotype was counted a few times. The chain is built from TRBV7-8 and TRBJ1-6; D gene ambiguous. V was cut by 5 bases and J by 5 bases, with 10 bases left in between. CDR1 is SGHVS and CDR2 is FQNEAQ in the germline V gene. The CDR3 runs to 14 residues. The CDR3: CASSVSVDNSPLHF. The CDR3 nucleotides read TGTGCCAGCAGCGTGTCGGTGGATAATTCACCCCTCCACTTT.

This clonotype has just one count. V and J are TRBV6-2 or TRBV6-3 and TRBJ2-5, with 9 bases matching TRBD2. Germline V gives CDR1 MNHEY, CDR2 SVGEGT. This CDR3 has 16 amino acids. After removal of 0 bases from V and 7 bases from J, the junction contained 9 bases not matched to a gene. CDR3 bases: TGTGCCAGCAGTTACTCGACTAGCGGTATCCAGGGGACCCAGTACTTC. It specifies CASSYSTSGIQGTQYF.

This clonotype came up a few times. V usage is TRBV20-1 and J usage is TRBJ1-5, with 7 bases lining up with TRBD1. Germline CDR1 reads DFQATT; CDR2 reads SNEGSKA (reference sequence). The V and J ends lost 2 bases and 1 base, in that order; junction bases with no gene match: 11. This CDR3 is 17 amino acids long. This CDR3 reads CSARSNRGVMSNQPQHF. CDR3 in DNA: TGCAGTGCTAGAAGTAACAGGGGCGTGATGAGCAATCAGCCCCAGCATTTT.

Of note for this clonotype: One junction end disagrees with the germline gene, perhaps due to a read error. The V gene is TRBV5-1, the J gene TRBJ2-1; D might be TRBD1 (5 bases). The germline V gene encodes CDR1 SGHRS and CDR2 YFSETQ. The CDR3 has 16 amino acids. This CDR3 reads CVSSYLRQSPGNEQFF. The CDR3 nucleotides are TGCGTCAGCAGCTACCTAAGACAGAGTCCGGGCAATGAGCAGTTCTTC.

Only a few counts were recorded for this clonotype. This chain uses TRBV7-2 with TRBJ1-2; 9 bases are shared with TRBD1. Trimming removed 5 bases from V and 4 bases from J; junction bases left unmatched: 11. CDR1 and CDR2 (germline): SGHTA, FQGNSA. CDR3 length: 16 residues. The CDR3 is CASSKRSGQGIYGYTF. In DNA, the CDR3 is TGTGCCAGCAGCAAGAGGTCGGGACAGGGTATCTATGGCTACACCTTC.

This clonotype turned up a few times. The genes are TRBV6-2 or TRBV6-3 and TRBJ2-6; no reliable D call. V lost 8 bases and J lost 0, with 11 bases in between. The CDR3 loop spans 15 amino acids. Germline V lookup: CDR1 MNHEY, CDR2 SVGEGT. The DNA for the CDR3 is TGTGCCAGCTACTTGTCTAACTCTGGGGCCAACGTCCTGACTTTC. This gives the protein CASYLSNSGANVLTF.

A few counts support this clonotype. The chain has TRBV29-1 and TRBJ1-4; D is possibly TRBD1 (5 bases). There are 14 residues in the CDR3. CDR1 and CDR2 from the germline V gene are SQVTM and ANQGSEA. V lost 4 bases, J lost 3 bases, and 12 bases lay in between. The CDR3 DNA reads TGCAGCGTTGCCGCAGGACAAGCTAATGAAAAACTGTTTTTT. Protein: CSVAAGQANEKLFF. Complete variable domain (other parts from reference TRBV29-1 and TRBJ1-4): SAVISQKPSRDICQRGTSLTIQCQVDSQVTMMFWYRQQPGQSLTLIATANQGSEATYESGFVIDKFPISRPNLTFSTLTVSNMSPEDSSIYLCSVAAGQANEKLFFGSGTQLSVL.

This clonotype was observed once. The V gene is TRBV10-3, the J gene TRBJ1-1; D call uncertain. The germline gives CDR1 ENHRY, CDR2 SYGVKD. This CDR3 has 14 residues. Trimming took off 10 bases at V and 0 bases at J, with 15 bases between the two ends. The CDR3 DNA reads TGTGCCACCATCAATACCGGGGTGAACACTGAAGCTTTCTTT. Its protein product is CATINTGVNTEAFF.

CDR3 sequence reads: CASSSGLSHGYTF. The CDR3 DNA is TGTGCCAGCAGTTCGGGACTGTCCCATGGCTACACCTTC. The chain combines TRBV12-3 or TRBV12-4 with TRBJ1-2; TRBD1 might be the D (5 bases). The CDR3 covers 13 residues. The germline V and J ends were trimmed by 4 bases and 6 bases, with 12 bases remaining between them.

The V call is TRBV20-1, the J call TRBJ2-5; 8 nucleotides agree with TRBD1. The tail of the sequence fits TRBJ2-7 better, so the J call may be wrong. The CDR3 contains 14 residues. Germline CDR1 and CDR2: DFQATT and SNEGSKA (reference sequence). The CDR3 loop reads CSGSQGTGGYEQYF. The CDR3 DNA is TGCAGTGGATCCCAGGGAACAGGGGGCTACGAGCAGTACTTC.

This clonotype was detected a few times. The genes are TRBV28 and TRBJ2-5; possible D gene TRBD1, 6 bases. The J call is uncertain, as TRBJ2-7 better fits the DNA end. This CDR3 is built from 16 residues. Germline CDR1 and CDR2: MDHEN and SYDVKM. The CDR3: CASSITGNQLNYEQYF. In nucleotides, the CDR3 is TGTGCCAGCAGTATCACAGGGAATCAACTCAATTACGAGCAGTACTTC.

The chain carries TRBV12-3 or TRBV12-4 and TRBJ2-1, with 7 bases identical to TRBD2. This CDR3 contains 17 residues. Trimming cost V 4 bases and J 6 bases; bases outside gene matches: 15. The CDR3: CASSSGVAGMSGNEQFF. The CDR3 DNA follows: TGTGCCAGCAGTTCCGGAGTAGCGGGCATGTCCGGCAATGAGCAGTTCTTC.

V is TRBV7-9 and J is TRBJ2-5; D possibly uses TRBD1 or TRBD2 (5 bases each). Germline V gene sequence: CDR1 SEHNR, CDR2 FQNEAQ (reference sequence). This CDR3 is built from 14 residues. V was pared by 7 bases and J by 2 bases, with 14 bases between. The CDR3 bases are TGTGCCAGCACCCGAACTGGGACGCAAGAGACCCAGTACTTC. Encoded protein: CASTRTGTQETQYF.

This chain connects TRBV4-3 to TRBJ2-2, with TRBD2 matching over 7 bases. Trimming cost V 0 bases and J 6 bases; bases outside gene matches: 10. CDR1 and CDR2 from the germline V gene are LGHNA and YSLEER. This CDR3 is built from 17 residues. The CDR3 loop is CASSQDLGREGAGELFF. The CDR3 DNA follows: TGCGCCAGCAGCCAAGATCTGGGCAGGGAGGGAGCCGGGGAGCTGTTTTTT.

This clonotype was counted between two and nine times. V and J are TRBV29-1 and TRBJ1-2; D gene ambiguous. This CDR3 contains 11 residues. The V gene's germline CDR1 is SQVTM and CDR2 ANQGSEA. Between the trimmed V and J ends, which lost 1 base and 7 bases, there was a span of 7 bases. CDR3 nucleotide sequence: TGCAGCGTTGAAGGGACTATTGGCTACACCTTC. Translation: CSVEGTIGYTF.

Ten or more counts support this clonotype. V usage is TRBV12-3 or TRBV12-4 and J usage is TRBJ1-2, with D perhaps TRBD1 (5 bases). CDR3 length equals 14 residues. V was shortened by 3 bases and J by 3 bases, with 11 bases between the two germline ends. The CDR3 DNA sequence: TGTGCCAGCAGTTTTGGGGCAGGCCACTATGGCTACACCTTC. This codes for CASSFGAGHYGYTF.

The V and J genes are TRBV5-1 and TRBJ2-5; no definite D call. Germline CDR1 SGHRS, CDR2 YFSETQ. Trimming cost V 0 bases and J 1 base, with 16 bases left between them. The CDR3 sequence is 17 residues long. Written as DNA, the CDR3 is TGCGCCAGCAGCTTGGAATCGACCTATTTCCGCCAAGAGACCCAGTACTTC. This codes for CASSLESTYFRQETQYF.

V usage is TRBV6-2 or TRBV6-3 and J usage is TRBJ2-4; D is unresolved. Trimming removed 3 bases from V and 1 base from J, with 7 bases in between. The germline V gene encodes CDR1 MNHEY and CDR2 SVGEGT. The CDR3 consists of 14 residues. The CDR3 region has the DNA TGTGCCAGCAGTTATACGAGGGCCAAAAACATTCAGTACTTC. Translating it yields CASSYTRAKNIQYF.